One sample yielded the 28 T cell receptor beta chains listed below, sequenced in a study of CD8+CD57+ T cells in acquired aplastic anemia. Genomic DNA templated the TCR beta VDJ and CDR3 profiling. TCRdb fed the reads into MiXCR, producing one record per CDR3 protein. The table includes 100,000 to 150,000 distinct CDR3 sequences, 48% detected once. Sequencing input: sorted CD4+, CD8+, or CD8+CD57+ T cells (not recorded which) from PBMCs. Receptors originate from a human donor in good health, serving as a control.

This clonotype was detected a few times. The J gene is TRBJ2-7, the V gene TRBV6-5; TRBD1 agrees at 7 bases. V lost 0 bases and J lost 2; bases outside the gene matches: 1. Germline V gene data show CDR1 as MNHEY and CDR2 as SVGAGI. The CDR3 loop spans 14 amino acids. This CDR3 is CASSYSQGAYEQYF. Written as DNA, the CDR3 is TGTGCCAGCAGTTACTCCCAGGGGGCCTACGAGCAGTACTTC.

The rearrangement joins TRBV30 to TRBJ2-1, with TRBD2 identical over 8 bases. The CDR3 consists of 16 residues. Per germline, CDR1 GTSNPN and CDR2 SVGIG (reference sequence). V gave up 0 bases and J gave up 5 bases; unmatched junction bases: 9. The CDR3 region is CAWSVSRTGGDNEQFF. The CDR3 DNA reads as TGTGCCTGGAGTGTATCTAGAACGGGGGGGGACAATGAGCAGTTCTTC.

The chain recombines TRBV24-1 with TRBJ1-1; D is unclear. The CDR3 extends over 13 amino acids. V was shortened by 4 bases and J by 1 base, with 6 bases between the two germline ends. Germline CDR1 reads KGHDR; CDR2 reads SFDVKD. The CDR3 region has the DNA TGTGCCACCAGTGACCATAAGAACACTGAAGCTTTCTTT. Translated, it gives CATSDHKNTEAFF.

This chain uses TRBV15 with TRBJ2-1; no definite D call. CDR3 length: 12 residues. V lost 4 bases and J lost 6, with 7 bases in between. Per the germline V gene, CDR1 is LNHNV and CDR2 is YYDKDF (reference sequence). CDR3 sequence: CATSTSTNEQFF. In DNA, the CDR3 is TGTGCCACCAGCACCTCGACCAATGAGCAGTTCTTC.

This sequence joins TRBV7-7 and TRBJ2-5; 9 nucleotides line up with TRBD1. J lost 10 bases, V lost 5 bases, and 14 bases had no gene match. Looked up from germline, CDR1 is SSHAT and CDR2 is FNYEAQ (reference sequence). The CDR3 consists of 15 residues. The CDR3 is CASSQGTGRLEDQYF. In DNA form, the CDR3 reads TGTGCCAGCAGCCAAGGGACAGGGAGGCTAGAGGACCAGTACTTC.

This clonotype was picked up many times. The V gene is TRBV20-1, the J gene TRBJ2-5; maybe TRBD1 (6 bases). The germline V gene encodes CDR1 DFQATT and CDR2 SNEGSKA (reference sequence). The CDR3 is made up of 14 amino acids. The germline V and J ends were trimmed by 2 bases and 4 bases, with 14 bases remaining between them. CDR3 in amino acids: CSARQGRGGETQYF. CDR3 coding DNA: TGCAGTGCTAGACAGGGGAGAGGGGGAGAGACCCAGTACTTC.

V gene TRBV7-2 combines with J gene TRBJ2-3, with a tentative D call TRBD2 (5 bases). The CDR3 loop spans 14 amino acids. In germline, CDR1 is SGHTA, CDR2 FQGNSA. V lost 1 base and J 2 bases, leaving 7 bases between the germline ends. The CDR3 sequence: CASSLGRYTDTQYF. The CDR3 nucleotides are TGTGCCAGCAGCTTAGGGAGGTACACAGATACGCAGTATTTT. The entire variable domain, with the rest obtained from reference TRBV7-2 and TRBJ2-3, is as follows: GAGVSQSPSNKVTEKGKDVELRCDPISGHTALYWYRQSLGQGLEFLIYFQGNSAPDKSGLPSDRFSAERTGGSVSTLTIQRTQQEDSAVYLCASSLGRYTDTQYFGPGTRLTVL.

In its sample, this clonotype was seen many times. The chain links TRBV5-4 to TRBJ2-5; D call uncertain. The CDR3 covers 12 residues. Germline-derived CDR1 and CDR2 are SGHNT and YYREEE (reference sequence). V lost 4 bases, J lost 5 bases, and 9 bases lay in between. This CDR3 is CASSLDEETQYF. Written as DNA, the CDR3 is TGTGCCAGCAGCCTGGACGAGGAGACCCAGTACTTC.

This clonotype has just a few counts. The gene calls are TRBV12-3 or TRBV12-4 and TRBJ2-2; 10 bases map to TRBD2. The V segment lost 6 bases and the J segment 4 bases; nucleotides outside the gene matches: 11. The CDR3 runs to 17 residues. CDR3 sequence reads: CASSRPTSGAITGELFF. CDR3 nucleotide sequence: TGTGCCAGCAGCCGACCCACTAGCGGGGCGATCACCGGGGAGCTGTTTTTT.

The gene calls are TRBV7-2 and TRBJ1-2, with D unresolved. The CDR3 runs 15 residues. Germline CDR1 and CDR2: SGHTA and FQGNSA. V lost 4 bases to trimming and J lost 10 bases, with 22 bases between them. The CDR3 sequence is CASSSFRESGCDYTF. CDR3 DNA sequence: TGTGCCAGCAGCTCTTTTCGGGAAAGCGGCTGTGACTACACCTTC.

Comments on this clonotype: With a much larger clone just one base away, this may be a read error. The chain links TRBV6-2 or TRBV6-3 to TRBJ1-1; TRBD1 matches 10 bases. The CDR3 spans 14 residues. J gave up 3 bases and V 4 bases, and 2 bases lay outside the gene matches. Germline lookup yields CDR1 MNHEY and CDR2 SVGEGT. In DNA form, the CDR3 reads TGTGCCAGCAGTTGGGGACAGGGGTACACTGAAGCTTTCTTT. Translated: CASSWGQGYTEAFF.

The CDR3 sequence: CASSGGGRTGEREAFF. As DNA, the CDR3 is TGTGCCAGCAGCGGAGGGGGCCGGACAGGGGAAAGGGAAGCTTTCTTT. This chain joins TRBV7-2 and TRBJ1-1; 9 nucleotides align to TRBD1. After removal of 5 bases from V and 8 bases from J, the junction contained 15 bases not matched to a gene. CDR1 is SGHTA and CDR2 is FQGNSA in the germline V gene. The CDR3 runs 16 residues. The whole variable domain, remainder taken from reference TRBV7-2 and TRBJ1-1, is GAGVSQSPSNKVTEKGKDVELRCDPISGHTALYWYRQSLGQGLEFLIYFQGNSAPDKSGLPSDRFSAERTGGSVSTLTIQRTQQEDSAVYLCASSGGGRTGEREAFFGQGTRLTVV.

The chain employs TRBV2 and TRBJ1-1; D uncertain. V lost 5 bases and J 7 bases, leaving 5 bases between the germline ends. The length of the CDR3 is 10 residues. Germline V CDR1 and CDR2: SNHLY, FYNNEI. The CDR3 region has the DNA TGTGCCAGCAGTAGTAATGAAGCTTTCTTT. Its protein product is CASSSNEAFF.

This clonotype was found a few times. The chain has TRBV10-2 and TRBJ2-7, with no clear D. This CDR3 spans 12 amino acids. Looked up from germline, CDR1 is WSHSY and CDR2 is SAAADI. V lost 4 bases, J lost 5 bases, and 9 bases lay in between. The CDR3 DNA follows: TGCGCCAGCAGTGTAGGAATCGACGAGCAGTACTTC. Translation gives CASSVGIDEQYF.

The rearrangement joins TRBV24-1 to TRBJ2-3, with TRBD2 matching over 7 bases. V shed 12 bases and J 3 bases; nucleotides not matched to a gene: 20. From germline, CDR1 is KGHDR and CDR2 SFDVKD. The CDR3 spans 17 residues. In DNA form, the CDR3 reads TGTGCCGTCGCCCTTCCCAATGGGGGAGGGCCTACAGATACGCAGTATTTT. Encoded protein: CAVALPNGGGPTDTQYF.

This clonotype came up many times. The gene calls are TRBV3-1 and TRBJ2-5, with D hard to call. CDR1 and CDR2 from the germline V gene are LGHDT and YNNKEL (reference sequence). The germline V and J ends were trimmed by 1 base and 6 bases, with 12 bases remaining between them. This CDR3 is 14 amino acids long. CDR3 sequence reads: CASSQGSGLQTQYF. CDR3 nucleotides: TGTGCCAGCAGCCAAGGTTCGGGTCTCCAGACCCAGTACTTC.

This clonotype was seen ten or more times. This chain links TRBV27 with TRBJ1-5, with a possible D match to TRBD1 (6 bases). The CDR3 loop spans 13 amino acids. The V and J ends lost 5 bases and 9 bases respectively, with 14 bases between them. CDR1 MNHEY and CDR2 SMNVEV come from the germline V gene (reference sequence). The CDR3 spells CASSPDRFRPQHF. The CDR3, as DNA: TGTGCCAGCAGTCCCGACAGGTTTCGGCCCCAGCATTTT.

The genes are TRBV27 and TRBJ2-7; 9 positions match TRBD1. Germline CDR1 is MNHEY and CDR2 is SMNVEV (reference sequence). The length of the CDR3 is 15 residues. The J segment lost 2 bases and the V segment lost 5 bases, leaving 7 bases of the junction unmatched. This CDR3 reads CASSAWGQGTYEQYF. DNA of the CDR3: TGTGCCAGCAGTGCTTGGGGACAGGGTACCTACGAGCAGTACTTC.

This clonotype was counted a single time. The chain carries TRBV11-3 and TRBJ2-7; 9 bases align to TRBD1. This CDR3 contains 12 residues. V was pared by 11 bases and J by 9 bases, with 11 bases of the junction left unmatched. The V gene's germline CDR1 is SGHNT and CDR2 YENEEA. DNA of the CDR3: TGTGCCTCCTCCCAGGACAGGGGCGGGCAGTACTTC. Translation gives CASSQDRGGQYF.

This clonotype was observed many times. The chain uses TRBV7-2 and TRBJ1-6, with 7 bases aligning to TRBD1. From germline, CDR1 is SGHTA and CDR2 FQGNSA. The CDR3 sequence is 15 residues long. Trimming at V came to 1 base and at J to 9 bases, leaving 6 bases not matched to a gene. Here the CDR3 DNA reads TGTGCCAGCAGCTTAGAAAGACAGGGAGGTTCACCCCTCCACTTT. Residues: CASSLERQGGSPLHF. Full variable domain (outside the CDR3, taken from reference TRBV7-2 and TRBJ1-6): GAGVSQSPSNKVTEKGKDVELRCDPISGHTALYWYRQSLGQGLEFLIYFQGNSAPDKSGLPSDRFSAERTGGSVSTLTIQRTQQEDSAVYLCASSLERQGGSPLHFGNGTRLTVT.

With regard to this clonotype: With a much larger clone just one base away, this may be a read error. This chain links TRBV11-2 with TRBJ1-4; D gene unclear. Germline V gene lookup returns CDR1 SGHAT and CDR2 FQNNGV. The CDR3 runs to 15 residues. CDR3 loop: CASRSIAGSNEKPFF. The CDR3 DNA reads TGTGCCAGCAGATCTATAGCGGGGTCTAATGAAAAACCGTTTTTT.

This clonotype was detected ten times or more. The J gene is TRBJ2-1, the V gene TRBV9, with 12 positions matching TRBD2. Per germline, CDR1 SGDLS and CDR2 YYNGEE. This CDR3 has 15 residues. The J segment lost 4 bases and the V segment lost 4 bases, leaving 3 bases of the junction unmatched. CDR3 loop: CASSPLAGGYNEQFF. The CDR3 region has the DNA TGTGCCAGCAGCCCACTAGCGGGGGGATACAATGAGCAGTTCTTC. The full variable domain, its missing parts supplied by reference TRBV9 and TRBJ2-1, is DSGVTQTPKHLITATGQRVTLRCSPRSGDLSVYWYQQSLDQGLQFLIQYYNGEERAKGNILERFSAQQFPDLHSELNLSSLELGDSALYFCASSPLAGGYNEQFFGPGTRLTVL.

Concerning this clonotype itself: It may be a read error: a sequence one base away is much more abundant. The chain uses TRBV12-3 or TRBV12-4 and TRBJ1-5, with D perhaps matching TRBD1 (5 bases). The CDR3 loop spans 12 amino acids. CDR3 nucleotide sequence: TGTGTCAGCAAACTCGGGGCTGGCCCCCAGCATTTT. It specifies CVSKLGAGPQHF.

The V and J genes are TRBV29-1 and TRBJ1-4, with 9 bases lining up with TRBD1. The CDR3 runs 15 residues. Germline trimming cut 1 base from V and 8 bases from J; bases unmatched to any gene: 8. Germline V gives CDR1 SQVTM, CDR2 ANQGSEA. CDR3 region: CSVEGAGQGSEKLFF. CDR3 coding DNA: TGCAGCGTTGAAGGAGCAGGACAGGGGTCAGAAAAACTGTTTTTT.

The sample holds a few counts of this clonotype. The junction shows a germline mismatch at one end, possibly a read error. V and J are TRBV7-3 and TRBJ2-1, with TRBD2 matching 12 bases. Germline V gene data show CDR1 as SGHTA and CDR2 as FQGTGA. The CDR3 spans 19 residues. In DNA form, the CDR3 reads TGTGCCTGCAGCTTAAAGACAGTATTCCTAGCGGGGGGGTTTAATGAGCAGTTCTTC. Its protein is CACSLKTVFLAGGFNEQFF.

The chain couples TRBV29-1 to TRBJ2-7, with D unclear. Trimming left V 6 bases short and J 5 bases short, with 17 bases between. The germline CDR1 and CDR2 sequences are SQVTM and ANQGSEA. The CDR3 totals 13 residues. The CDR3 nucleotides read TGCAGCGTAGCTGTGACTGTCCTAGACGAGCAGTACTTC. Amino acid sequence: CSVAVTVLDEQYF.

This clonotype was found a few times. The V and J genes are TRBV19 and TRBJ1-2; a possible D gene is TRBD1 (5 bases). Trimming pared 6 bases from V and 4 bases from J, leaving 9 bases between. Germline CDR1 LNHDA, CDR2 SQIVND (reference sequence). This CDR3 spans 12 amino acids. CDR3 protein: CASRSGGYGYTF. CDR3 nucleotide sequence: TGTGCCAGTAGGTCGGGGGGCTATGGCTACACCTTC.

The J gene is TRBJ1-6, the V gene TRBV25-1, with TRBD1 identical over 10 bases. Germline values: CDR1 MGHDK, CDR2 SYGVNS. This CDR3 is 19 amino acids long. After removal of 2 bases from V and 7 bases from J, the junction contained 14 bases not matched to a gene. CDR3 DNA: TGTGCCAGCAGTGAAAGTATCGGCGGGACAGGGGCAGGGAATTCACCCCTCCACTTT. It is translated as CASSESIGGTGAGNSPLHF.